Described below is a single TCR beta chain sequence and its context. The data are from a study of technical replicates of blood from a handful of donors. Method: immunoSEQ multiplex PCR; TCRdb's copy keeps in-frame clones and lacks some. The sample carries 9,500 to 15,000 clones, around 96% recorded once. The CDR3 runs to 17 residues. The V end lost 3 bases, the J end lost 2 bases, and 19 bases lay between the germline ends. Looked up from germline, CDR1 is MNHEY and CDR2 is SMNVEV (reference sequence). The sequence came from a human donor in good health. Input material: PBMCs. The chain is built from TRBV27 and TRBJ2-5; TRBD2 might be the D (6 bases). CDR3 in DNA: TGTGCCAGCAGTTTGCGCGGGGCGAGCGGCAGACAAGAGACCCAGTACTTC. This translates into CASSLRGASGRQETQYF.